This T cell receptor beta chain was sequenced for a study of CD8+ T cells in alopecia areata. It was cDNA, reverse transcribed from extracted RNA, that served as the sequencing template. Only in-frame clones appear in the TCRdb table, and some are missing; sequencing was by immunoSEQ multiplex PCR. The table includes some 110,000 clones, around three fifths detected once. The CDR3 is 12 amino acids. Trimming removed 6 bases from V and 5 bases from J, with 10 bases in between. Germline V gives CDR1 PRHDT, CDR2 FYEKMQ (reference sequence). The treatment is: oral pan-JAK inhibitor, 5-10 mg twice daily. From alopecia areata patients, lesional scalp punch biopsies and peripheral blood were collected.

The TCR originated in a human donor with alopecia areata. The specimen was CD8+ T cells sorted from blood, collected at week 24, from a patient treated with tofacitinib. V gene TRBV13 combines with J gene TRBJ1-1; D is possibly TRBD1 (5 bases). The CDR3 reads CASSPQGTEAFF. CDR3 sequence (DNA): TGTGCCAGCAGTCCTCAGGGAACTGAAGCTTTCTTT.